Here is one T cell receptor (beta chain) with its context. Possible read error: a much larger clone is one base away. Per germline, CDR1 ENHRY and CDR2 SYGVKD. The CDR3 sequence is 17 residues long. This sample was included in a study of T cells in Graves' hyperthyroidism and ophthalmopathy. The investigators amplified TCR beta CDR3 regions from RNA transcripts. First-round RT-PCR targeting the TCR CDR3 was performed with the HTBI primer set. TCRdb passed the multiplex PCR reads through MiXCR, listing each CDR3 protein once. The sample records over 650,000 distinct CDR3 sequences, about a sixth being singletons. No ophthalmopathy progression within 18 months constituted stable Graves' hyperthyroidism.

The V and J genes are TRBV10-3 and TRBJ1-5; possibly TRBD1 for D (5 bases). Material for sequencing was blood. The receptor comes from a young man with Graves' hyperthyroidism. CDR3 amino acids: CAIGGQPGFGSSQPQHF. The CDR3 nucleotides are TGTGCCATCGGTGGACAACCCGGTTTTGGTAGCAGTCAGCCCCAGCATTTT.